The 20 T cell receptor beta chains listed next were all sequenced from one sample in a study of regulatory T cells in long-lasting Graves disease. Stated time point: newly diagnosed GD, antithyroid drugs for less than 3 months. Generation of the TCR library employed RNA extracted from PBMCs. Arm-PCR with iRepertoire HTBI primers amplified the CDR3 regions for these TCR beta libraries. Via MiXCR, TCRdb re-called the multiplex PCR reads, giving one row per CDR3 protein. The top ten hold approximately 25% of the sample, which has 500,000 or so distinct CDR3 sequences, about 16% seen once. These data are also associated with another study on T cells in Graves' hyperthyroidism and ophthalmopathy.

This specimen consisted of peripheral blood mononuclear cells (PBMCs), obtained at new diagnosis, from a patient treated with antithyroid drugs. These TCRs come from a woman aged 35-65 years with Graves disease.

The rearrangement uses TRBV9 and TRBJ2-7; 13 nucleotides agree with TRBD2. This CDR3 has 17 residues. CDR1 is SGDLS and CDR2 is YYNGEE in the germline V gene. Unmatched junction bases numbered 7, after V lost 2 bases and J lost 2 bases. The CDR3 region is CASSVGGTSGETYEQYF. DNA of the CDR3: TGTGCCAGCAGCGTGGGGGGGACTAGCGGGGAGACCTACGAGCAGTACTTC.

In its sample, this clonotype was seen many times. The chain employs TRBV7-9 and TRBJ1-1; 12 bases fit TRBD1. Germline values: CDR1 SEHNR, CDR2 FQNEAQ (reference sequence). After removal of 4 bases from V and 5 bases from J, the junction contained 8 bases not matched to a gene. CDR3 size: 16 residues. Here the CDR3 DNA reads TGTGCCAGCAGCTCCTCCGGGACAGGGGGCCTTACTGAAGCTTTCTTT. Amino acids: CASSSSGTGGLTEAFF.

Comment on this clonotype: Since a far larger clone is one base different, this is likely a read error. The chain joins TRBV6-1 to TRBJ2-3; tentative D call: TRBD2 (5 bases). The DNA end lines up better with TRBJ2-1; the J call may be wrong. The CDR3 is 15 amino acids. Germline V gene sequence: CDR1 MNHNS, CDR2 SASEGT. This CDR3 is CASSEDINSEDEQFF. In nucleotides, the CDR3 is TGTGCCAGCAGTGAAGACATAAATTCGGAGGATGAGCAGTTCTTC.

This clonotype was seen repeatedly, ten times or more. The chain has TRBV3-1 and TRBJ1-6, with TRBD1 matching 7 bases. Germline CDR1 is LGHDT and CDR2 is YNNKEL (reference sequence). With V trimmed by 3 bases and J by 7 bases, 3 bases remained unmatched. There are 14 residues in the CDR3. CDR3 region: CASSQGQINSPLHF. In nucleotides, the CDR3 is TGTGCCAGCAGCCAGGGACAGATAAATTCACCCCTCCACTTT.

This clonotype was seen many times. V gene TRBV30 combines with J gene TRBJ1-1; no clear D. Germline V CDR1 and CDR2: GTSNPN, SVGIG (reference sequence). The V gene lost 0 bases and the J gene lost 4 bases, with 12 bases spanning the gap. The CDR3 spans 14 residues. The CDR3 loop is CAWSVLVGRTEAFF. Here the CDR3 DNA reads TGTGCCTGGAGTGTATTGGTCGGGCGCACTGAAGCTTTCTTT.

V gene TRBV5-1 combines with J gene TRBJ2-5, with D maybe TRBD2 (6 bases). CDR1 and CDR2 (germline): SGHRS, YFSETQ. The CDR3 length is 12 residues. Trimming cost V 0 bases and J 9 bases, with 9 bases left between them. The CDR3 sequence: CASSLETGAQYF. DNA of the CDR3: TGCGCCAGCAGCTTGGAGACGGGGGCCCAGTACTTC.

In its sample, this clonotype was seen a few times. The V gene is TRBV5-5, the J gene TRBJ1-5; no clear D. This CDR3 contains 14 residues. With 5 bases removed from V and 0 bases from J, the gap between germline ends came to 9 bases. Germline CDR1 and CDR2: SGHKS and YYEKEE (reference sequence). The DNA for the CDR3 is TGTGCCAGCAGTCCGGATGCTAGCAATCAGCCCCAGCATTTT. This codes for CASSPDASNQPQHF.

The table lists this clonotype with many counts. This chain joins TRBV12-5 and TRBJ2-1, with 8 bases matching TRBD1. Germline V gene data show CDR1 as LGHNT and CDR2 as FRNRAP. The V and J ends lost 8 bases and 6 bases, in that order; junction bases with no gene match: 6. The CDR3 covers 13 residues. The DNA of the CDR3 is TGTGCTAGTTGGGGGGACAGGTTCAATGAGCAGTTCTTC. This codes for CASWGDRFNEQFF.

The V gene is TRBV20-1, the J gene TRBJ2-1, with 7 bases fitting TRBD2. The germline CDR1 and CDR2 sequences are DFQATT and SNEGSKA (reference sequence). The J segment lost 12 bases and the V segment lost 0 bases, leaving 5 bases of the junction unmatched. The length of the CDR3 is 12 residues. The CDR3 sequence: CSARDQTSLQFF. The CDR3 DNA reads TGCAGTGCTAGAGATCAGACTAGCTTGCAGTTCTTC.

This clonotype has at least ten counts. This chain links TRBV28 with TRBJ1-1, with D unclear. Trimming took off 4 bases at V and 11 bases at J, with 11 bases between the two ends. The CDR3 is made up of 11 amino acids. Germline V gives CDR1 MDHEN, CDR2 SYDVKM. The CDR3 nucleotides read TGTGCCAGCAGTTCCCCTTTTCCCGCTTTCTTT. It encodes CASSSPFPAFF.

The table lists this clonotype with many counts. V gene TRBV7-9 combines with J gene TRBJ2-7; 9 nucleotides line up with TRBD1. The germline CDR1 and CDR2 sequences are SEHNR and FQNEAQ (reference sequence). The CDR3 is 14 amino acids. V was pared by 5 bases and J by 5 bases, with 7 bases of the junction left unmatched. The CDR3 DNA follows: TGTGCCAGCAGCACGGGACAGGGTATCGACGAGCAGTACTTC. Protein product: CASSTGQGIDEQYF. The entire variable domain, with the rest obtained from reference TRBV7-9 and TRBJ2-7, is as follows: DTGVSQNPRHKITKRGQNVTFRCDPISEHNRLYWYRQTLGQGPEFLTYFQNEAQLEKSRLLSDRFSAERPKGSFSTLEIQRTEQGDSAMYLCASSTGQGIDEQYFGPGTRLTVT.

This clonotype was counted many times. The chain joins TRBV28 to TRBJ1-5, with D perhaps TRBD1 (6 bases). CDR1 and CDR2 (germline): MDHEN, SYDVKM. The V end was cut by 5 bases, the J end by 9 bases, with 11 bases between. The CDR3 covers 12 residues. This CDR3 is CASSTQGLPQHF. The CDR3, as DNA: TGTGCCAGCAGTACACAGGGTCTGCCCCAGCATTTT.

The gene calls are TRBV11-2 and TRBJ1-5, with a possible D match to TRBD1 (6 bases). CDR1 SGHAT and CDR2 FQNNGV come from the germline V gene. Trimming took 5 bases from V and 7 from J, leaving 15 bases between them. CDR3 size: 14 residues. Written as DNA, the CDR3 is TGTGCCAGCAGCCCGAGGGGACACGAACAGCCCCAGCATTTT. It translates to CASSPRGHEQPQHF.

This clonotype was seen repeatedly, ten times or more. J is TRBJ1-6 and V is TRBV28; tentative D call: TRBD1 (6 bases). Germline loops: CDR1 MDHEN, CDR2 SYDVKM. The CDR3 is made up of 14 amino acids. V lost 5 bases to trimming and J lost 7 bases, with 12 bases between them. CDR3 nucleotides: TGTGCCAGCAGTCGACAGGACGGGAATTCACCCCTCCACTTT. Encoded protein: CASSRQDGNSPLHF.

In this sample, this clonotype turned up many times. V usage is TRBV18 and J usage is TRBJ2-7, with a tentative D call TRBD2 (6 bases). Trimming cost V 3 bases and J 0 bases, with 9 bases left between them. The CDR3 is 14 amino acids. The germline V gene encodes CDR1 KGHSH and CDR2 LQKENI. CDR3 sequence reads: CASSPGGLSYEQYF. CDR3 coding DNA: TGTGCCAGCTCACCGGGAGGCCTCTCCTACGAGCAGTACTTC. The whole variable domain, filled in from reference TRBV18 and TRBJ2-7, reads NAGVMQNPRHLVRRRGQEARLRCSPMKGHSHVYWYRQLPEEGLKFMVYLQKENIIDESGMPKERFSAEFPKEGPSILRIQQVVRGDSAAYFCASSPGGLSYEQYFGPGTRLTVT.

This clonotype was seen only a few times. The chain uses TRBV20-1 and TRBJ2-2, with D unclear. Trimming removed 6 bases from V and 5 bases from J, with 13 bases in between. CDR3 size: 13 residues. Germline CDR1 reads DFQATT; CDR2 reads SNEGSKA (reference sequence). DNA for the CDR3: TGCAGTGCCCCTCGGCGAGAGACCGGGGAGCTGTTTTTT. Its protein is CSAPRRETGELFF.

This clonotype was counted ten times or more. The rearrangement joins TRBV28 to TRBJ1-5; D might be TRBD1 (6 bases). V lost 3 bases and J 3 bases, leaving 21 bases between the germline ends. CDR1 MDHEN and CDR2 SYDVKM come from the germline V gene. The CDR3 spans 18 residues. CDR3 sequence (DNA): TGTGCCAGCAGTTTTGGGCAGGGGCGCAATCTTGTCAATCAGCCCCAGCATTTT. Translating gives CASSFGQGRNLVNQPQHF. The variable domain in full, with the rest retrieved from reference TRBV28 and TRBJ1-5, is DVKVTQSSRYLVKRTGEKVFLECVQDMDHENMFWYRQDPGLGLRLIYFSYDVKMKEKGDIPEGYSVSREKKERFSLILESASTNQTSMYLCASSFGQGRNLVNQPQHFGDGTRLSIL.

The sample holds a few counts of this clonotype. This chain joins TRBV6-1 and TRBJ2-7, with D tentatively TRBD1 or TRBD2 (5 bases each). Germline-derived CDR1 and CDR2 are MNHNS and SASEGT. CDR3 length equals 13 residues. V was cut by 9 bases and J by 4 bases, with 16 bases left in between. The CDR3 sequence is CASGTAVPYEQYF. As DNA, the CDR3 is TGTGCCAGTGGGACGGCTGTACCTTACGAGCAGTACTTC.

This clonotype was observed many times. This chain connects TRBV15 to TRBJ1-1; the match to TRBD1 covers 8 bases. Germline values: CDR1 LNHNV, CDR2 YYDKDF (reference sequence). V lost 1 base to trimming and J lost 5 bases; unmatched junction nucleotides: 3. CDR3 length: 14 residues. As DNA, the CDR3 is TGTGCCACCAGCAGAGGGGACAGGAGGACTGAAGCTTTCTTT. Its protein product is CATSRGDRRTEAFF.

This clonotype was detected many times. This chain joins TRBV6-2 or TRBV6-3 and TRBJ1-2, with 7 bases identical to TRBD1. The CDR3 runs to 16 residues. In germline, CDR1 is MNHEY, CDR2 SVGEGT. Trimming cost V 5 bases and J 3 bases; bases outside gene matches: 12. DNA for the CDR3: TGTGCCAGCAGTCACCGCCCGACAGGGCGCTACTATGGCTACACCTTC. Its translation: CASSHRPTGRYYGYTF.